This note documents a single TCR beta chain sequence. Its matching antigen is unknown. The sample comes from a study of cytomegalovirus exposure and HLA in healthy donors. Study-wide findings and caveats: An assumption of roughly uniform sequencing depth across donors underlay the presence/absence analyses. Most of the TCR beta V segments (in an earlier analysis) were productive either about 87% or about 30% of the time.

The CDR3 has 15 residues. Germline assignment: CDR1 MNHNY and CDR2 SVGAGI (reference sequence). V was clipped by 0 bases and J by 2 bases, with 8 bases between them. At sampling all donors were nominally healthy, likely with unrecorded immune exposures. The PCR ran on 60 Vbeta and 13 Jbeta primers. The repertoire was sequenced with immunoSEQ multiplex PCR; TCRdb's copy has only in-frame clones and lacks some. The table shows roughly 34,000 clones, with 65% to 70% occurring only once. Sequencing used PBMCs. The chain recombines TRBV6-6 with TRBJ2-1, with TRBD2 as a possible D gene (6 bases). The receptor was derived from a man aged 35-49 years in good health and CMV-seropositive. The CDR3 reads CASSYSKRAYNEQFF. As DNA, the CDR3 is TGTGCCAGCAGTTACTCAAAGCGGGCCTACAATGAGCAGTTCTTC.